Below, one T cell receptor beta chain is given with its context. Its target is not known. Sequence at one end of the junction differs from germline and may be a read error. TCR beta VDJ and CDR3 profiling used genomic DNA as template. In TCRdb, the reads were re-called with MiXCR into one record per CDR3 protein. The sample records about 20,000 distinct CDR3 sequences, about two fifths being singletons. Germline CDR1 reads ENHRY; CDR2 reads SYGVKD. The CDR3 loop spans 16 amino acids. This entry comes from a study of CD8+CD57+ T cells in acquired aplastic anemia. Study outcomes and limitations: The study found no significant CD8+ Simpson's diversity difference between patients and controls. Measurement in patients showed lower diversity in CD8+CD57+ cells than in total CD4+ and CD8+ pools.

Before being chosen for sequencing, patients had shown CD8+CD57+ cell expansion by flow cytometry. Also included was the sequencing of CD8+CD57+ effector memory cells from a sixth of the 12 patients. The source material was CD8+CD57+ T cells sorted from PBMCs. Indicated subset: bead-enriched CD8+CD57+ effector memory T cells from SAA patients. The gene calls are TRBV10-3 and TRBJ2-1, with 8 positions matching TRBD2. The origin of this receptor is a human donor with aplastic anemia. CDR3 in DNA: TGTGCCATCAGTGAGTCTTCGGGACTAGGACGCAATGTGCAGTTCTTC. The encoded protein is CAISESSGLGRNVQFF.